The 25 T cell receptor beta chains below were found in one sample sequenced in a study of T cell repertoires in cytomegalovirus infection. Antigens for these TCRs are unknown. TCRdb reanalysed the reads using MiXCR and keeps one entry per CDR3 protein. In the table there are about a million distinct CDR3 sequences, more than 25% of which are singletons. This material consisted of cultured CD8+ T cells from PBMCs, taken from culture after CMV antigen stimulation. All receptors come from a human donor in good health (CMV status not recorded). Some clones in this sample may be carry-over from other donors' samples.

This chain uses TRBV14 with TRBJ2-5; D gene unclear. CDR3 length: 12 amino acids. Trimming removed 0 bases from V and 8 bases from J, with 7 bases in between. Germline-derived CDR1 and CDR2 are SGHDN and FVKESK. The CDR3 is CASSQDTRTQYF. The CDR3, as DNA: TGTGCCAGCAGCCAAGATACACGCACCCAGTACTTC.

This clonotype has ten or more counts. This sequence joins TRBV7-6 and TRBJ2-7, with 9 bases matching TRBD1. The CDR3 contains 15 residues. After removal of 5 bases from V and 3 bases from J, the junction contained 8 bases not matched to a gene. Per germline, CDR1 SGHVS and CDR2 FNYEAQ. The CDR3 DNA reads TGTGCCAGCAGCGGGGGACAGGGTGTCCTCTACGAGCAGTACGTC. Encoded protein: CASSGGQGVLYEQYV.

V gene TRBV18 combines with J gene TRBJ2-1; D is uncertain. Germline CDR1 KGHSH, CDR2 LQKENI. The CDR3 has 14 amino acids. With 2 bases removed from V and 3 bases from J, the gap between germline ends came to 8 bases. The CDR3: CASSPKTVYNEQFF. CDR3 DNA: TGTGCCAGCTCACCAAAAACAGTCTACAATGAGCAGTTCTTC.

CDR3 amino acids: CASSHVGGLGNEQFF. The DNA of the CDR3 is TGCGCCAGCAGCCATGTAGGGGGGCTTGGCAATGAGCAGTTCTTC. The V gene is TRBV4-1, the J gene TRBJ2-1; either TRBD1 or TRBD2 may fit D (6 bases each). The CDR3 is 15 residues long. Germline V gene data show CDR1 as MGHRA and CDR2 as YSYEKL. The V gene lost 3 bases and the J gene lost 6 bases, with 15 bases spanning the gap.

The chain carries TRBV7-9 and TRBJ1-4; possibly TRBD1 for D (6 bases). Per germline, CDR1 SEHNR and CDR2 FQNEAQ (reference sequence). Trimming cost V 5 bases and J 8 bases, with 21 bases left between them. This CDR3 has 16 residues. As DNA, the CDR3 is TGTGCCAGCAGCCCACATGGGAACAGGGCGGACGAAAAACTGTTTTTT. Its protein product is CASSPHGNRADEKLFF.

The V call is TRBV11-1, the J call TRBJ1-2; no clear D. Germline V gene lookup returns CDR1 SGHAT and CDR2 FQDESV (reference sequence). Deletions cut 5 bases from V and 7 bases from J, with 17 bases between. CDR3 length equals 14 residues. The CDR3 loop is CASSLGSLTAGYTF. The CDR3, as DNA: TGTGCCAGCAGCCTTGGGAGTCTAACGGCTGGCTACACCTTC.

This clonotype turned up a few times. J is TRBJ2-1 and V is TRBV11-3; 10 bases map to TRBD2. V was clipped by 5 bases and J by 8 bases; unmatched bases: 6. Germline V gives CDR1 SGHNT, CDR2 YENEEA. The CDR3 runs to 14 residues. CDR3 in amino acids: CASSAVAGGDEQFF. The CDR3 coding sequence is TGTGCCAGCAGCGCCGTAGCGGGGGGTGATGAGCAGTTCTTC.

This clonotype was counted a few times. The chain combines TRBV6-1 with TRBJ1-2; no reliable D call. The CDR3 is 15 residues long. The germline V gene encodes CDR1 MNHNS and CDR2 SASEGT. The V gene lost 6 bases and the J gene lost 8 bases, with 22 bases spanning the gap. CDR3 region: CASSRPIRASGGYTF. CDR3 nucleotides: TGTGCCAGCAGCCGCCCAATAAGGGCATCGGGAGGCTACACCTTC.

The sample holds a few counts of this clonotype. The CDR3, as DNA: TGTGCCAGCAGCTTCGCTCGCGGGCTGAAGCAGCCCCAGCATTTT. Translating it yields CASSFARGLKQPQHF. The chain couples TRBV6-2 or TRBV6-3 to TRBJ1-5, with D unclear. The V end was cut by 6 bases, the J end by 7 bases, with 19 bases between. The CDR3 extends over 15 amino acids. Germline V gene lookup returns CDR1 MNHEY and CDR2 SVGEGT.

This chain links TRBV5-1 with TRBJ2-5, with D perhaps TRBD1 (5 bases). V lost 4 bases to trimming and J lost 5 bases, with 15 bases between them. This CDR3 contains 14 residues. Germline CDR1 and CDR2: SGHRS and YFSETQ. CDR3 DNA sequence: TGCGCCAGCAGCCCTTTCCAGGGAAGGGAGACCCAGTACTTC. This encodes CASSPFQGRETQYF.

CDR3 sequence reads: CASSQERIGDSDGYTF. As DNA, the CDR3 is TGTGCCAGCAGCCAAGAGAGGATTGGGGATTCGGATGGCTACACCTTC. The chain carries TRBV14 and TRBJ1-2; D remains unclear. Germline assignment: CDR1 SGHDN and CDR2 FVKESK. This CDR3 has 16 amino acids. Trimming removed 0 bases from V and 6 bases from J, with 17 bases in between.

This clonotype was detected ten times or more. The J gene is TRBJ1-5, the V gene TRBV7-9; no definite D call. This CDR3 region has 12 residues. The V gene lost 5 bases and the J gene lost 3 bases, with 5 bases spanning the gap. Germline V gives CDR1 SEHNR, CDR2 FQNEAQ (reference sequence). The CDR3, as DNA: TGTGCCAGCAGCGGGGACAATCAGCCCCAGCATTTT. Translating gives CASSGDNQPQHF. The full variable domain, rest sourced from reference TRBV7-9 and TRBJ1-5, is DTGVSQNPRHKITKRGQNVTFRCDPISEHNRLYWYRQTLGQGPEFLTYFQNEAQLEKSRLLSDRFSAERPKGSFSTLEIQRTEQGDSAMYLCASSGDNQPQHFGDGTRLSIL.

The chain joins TRBV6-6 to TRBJ2-7; perhaps TRBD2 as D (5 bases). Germline assignment: CDR1 MNHNY and CDR2 SVGAGI (reference sequence). V lost 5 bases and J 0 bases, leaving 11 bases between the germline ends. The CDR3 is 14 residues long. The CDR3 nucleotides are TGTGCCAGCAGTGGAGGACCGCCCTCCTACGAGCAGTACGTC. This translates into CASSGGPPSYEQYV.

The chain couples TRBV12-3 or TRBV12-4 to TRBJ1-1; 7 bases align to TRBD1. After removal of 6 bases from V and 1 base from J, the junction contained 5 bases not matched to a gene. The CDR3 runs to 14 residues. CDR3 nucleotide sequence: TGTGCCAGCAGCAACCGGGACAGGAACACTGAAGCTTTCTTT. Translating it yields CASSNRDRNTEAFF.

V is TRBV7-9 and J is TRBJ2-3; 8 bases match TRBD1. The CDR3 contains 17 residues. V was clipped by 5 bases and J by 1 base; unmatched bases: 11. CDR1 is SEHNR and CDR2 is FQNEAQ in the germline V gene (reference sequence). The CDR3 DNA sequence: TGTGCCAGCAGCATACGACAGGGGATAAGTGGCACAGATACGCAGTATTTT. Translation: CASSIRQGISGTDTQYF.

This clonotype was detected ten times or more. V gene TRBV24-1 combines with J gene TRBJ1-2; 7 bases fit TRBD1. Germline V lookup: CDR1 KGHDR, CDR2 SFDVKD. CDR3 size: 13 residues. With V trimmed by 7 bases and J by 0 bases, 1 base remained unmatched. This CDR3 is CATSRGSNYGYTF. The CDR3 DNA is TGTGCCACCAGCAGGGGGTCTAACTATGGCTACACCTTC.

This clonotype was found once. V gene TRBV11-2 combines with J gene TRBJ2-7; weak D call: TRBD2 (5 bases). The CDR3 spans 19 residues. Germline V gene lookup returns CDR1 SGHAT and CDR2 FQNNGV. V was shortened by 4 bases and J by 6 bases, with 31 bases between the two germline ends. The CDR3 DNA sequence: TGTGCCAGCAGCTCGCGAACTAGAGCAGGCGCCGACATGGTAGGCGAGCAGTACGTC. Protein sequence: CASSSRTRAGADMVGEQYV.

J is TRBJ1-1 and V is TRBV6-1; no clear D gene. The CDR3 has 15 amino acids. The germline V and J ends were trimmed by 6 bases and 3 bases, with 17 bases remaining between them. Germline-derived CDR1 and CDR2 are MNHNS and SASEGT. The CDR3 DNA reads TGTGCCAGCAGATTAACCAGTTTAGTGGACACTGAAGCTTTCTTT. Protein: CASRLTSLVDTEAFF.

The V and J genes are TRBV6-2 or TRBV6-3 and TRBJ2-1; TRBD2 matches 7 bases. Germline trimming cut 0 bases from V and 9 bases from J; bases unmatched to any gene: 20. The germline gives CDR1 MNHEY, CDR2 SVGEGT. The CDR3 is 19 amino acids. The DNA for the CDR3 is TGTGCCAGCAGTTACTCGAATCTTTTTGCTAGCGGAGGATCCCCTGAGCAGTTCTTC. It translates to CASSYSNLFASGGSPEQFF.

The chain employs TRBV29-1 and TRBJ2-3, with a tentative D call TRBD1 (6 bases). The CDR3 covers 15 residues. Germline V lookup: CDR1 SQVTM, CDR2 ANQGSEA. The germline V and J ends were trimmed by 7 bases and 2 bases, with 19 bases remaining between them. The CDR3: CSATPDSFPTDTQYF. DNA of the CDR3: TGCAGCGCTACCCCGGACAGCTTCCCCACAGATACGCAGTATTTT.

This clonotype was detected a few times. The chain uses TRBV7-9 and TRBJ2-7; 8 bases fit TRBD1. The CDR3 extends over 13 amino acids. The trim removed 5 bases at V and 5 bases at J, leaving 5 bases unmatched. Germline lookup yields CDR1 SEHNR and CDR2 FQNEAQ (reference sequence). For the CDR3, the DNA is TGTGCCAGCAGCCCGTCAGGGGGCGACGAGCAGTACTTC. Translating it yields CASSPSGGDEQYF. The full variable domain, in which reference TRBV7-9 and TRBJ2-7 provide the parts outside the CDR3, is DTGVSQNPRHKITKRGQNVTFRCDPISEHNRLYWYRQTLGQGPEFLTYFQNEAQLEKSRLLSDRFSAERPKGSFSTLEIQRTEQGDSAMYLCASSPSGGDEQYFGPGTRLTVT.

The CDR3 coding sequence is TGTGCCAGCAGTCTCCGGGACATCCTCCCCACAGATACGCAGTATTTT. Encoded protein: CASSLRDILPTDTQYF. V is TRBV6-2 or TRBV6-3 and J is TRBJ2-3; maybe TRBD1 (6 bases). Looked up from germline, CDR1 is MNHEY and CDR2 is SVGEGT. Trimming took 5 bases from V and 2 from J, leaving 17 bases between them. This CDR3 is built from 16 residues.

The chain joins TRBV6-2 or TRBV6-3 to TRBJ2-7; 11 positions match TRBD2. V shed 0 bases, J shed 3 bases, and the junction held 7 bases outside the gene matches. Germline assignment: CDR1 MNHEY and CDR2 SVGEGT. The CDR3 runs 17 residues. DNA for the CDR3: TGTGCCAGCAGTTACTCGGTTAGCGGGGGGGCCGACTACGAGCAGTACTTC. It codes for CASSYSVSGGADYEQYF.

Remarks on this clonotype: A much larger clone sits a single nucleotide away, making a read error possible. The gene calls are TRBV7-2 and TRBJ2-5; 7 nucleotides agree with TRBD2. The CDR3 contains 12 residues. Germline assignment: CDR1 SGHTA and CDR2 FQGNSA. The CDR3 bases are TGTGTCAGCAGGACTAGTGGAGAGACCCAGTACTTC. Its protein is CVSRTSGETQYF.

This clonotype was seen once. It may be a read error: a sequence one base away is much more abundant. The chain is built from TRBV7-8 and TRBJ2-7; D is ambiguous. The CDR3 spans 15 residues. The germline gives CDR1 SGHVS, CDR2 FQNEAQ. This CDR3 reads CVSSFDPSAIYEQYV. In nucleotides, the CDR3 is TGTGTCAGCAGCTTTGACCCTTCGGCTATTTACGAGCAGTACGTC.